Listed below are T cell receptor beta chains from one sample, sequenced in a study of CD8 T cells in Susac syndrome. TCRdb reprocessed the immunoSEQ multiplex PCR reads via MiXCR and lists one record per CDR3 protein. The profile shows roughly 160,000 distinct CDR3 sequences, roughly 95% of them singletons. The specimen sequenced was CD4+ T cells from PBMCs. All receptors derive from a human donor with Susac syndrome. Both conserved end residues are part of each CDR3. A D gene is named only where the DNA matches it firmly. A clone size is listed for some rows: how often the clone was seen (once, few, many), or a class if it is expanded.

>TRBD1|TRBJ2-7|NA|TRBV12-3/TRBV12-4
TGTGCCAGCAGGGTCTCCGGGACAGGCAACTACGAGCAGTACTTC
CASRVSGTGNYEQYF
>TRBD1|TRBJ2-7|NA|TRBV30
TGTGCCGGGGACAGGGACTCCTACGAGCAGTACTTC
CAGDRDSYEQYF
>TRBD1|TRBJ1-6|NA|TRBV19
TGTGCCAGTAGTATGGAAGGGACAGGCTGGCTCCACTTT
CASSMEGTGWLHF
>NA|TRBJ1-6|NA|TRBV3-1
TGTGCCAGCAGCCAAGGCAGGGGAAATTCACCCCTCCACTTT
CASSQGRGNSPLHF
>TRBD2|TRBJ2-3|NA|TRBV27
TGTGCCAGCAGTTTGGGCGGGGGGGCGACAGATACGCAGTATTTT
CASSLGGGATDTQYF
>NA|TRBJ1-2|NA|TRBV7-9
TGTGCCAGCAGCTTAGGAGACAGGATCTTCTATGGCTACACCTTC
CASSLGDRIFYGYTF
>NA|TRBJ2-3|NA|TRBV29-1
TGCAGCGTTGAAGATCCTCCCTCCCAGCCCGCCCAGTATTTT
CSVEDPPSQPAQYF
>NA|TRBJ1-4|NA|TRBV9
TGTGCCAGCGGGGATGAAAAACTGTTTTTT
CASGDEKLFF
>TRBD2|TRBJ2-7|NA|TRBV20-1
TGCAGTGCTACCCCCAGCGGGAGAGGCCTCTCCTACGAGCAGTACTTC
CSATPSGRGLSYEQYF
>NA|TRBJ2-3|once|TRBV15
TGTGCCACCAGCAGATCGCGACAGTCCACAGATACGCAGTATTTT
CATSRSRQSTDTQYF
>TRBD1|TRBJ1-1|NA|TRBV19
TGTGCCAGTATGGACAGGGGAAGAACTGAAGCTTTCTTT
CASMDRGRTEAFF
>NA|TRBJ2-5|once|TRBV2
TGTGCCAGCAGTGACGGGTGGACCCAGTACTTC
CASSDGWTQYF
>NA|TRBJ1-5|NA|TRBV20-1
TGCAGTGCTCTGTATAACAAGGGCGGCGGCAATCAGCCCCAGCATTTT
CSALYNKGGGNQPQHF
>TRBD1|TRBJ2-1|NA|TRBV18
TGTGCCAGCTCACCGGACAGGGTTTCCTACAATGAGCAGTTCTTC
CASSPDRVSYNEQFF
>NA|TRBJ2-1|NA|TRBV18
TGTGCCAGCTCACCATTAGGGTTCTACAATGAGCAGTTCTTC
CASSPLGFYNEQFF
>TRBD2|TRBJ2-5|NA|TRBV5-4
TGTGCCAGCAGCTCCCCGGGACTAGATAGGCAAGAGACCCAGTACTTC
CASSSPGLDRQETQYF
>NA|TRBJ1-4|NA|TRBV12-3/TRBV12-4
TGTGCCAGCAGTTTATCCCTAAATGAAAAACTGTTTTTT
CASSLSLNEKLFF
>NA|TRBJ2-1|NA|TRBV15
TGTGCCACCAGCAGAGTTGGACTAACGTACAACAATGAGCAGTTCTTC
CATSRVGLTYNNEQFF
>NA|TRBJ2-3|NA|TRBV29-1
TGCAGCGTTCGCGGATGGAAGGGCACAGATACGCAGTATTTT
CSVRGWKGTDTQYF
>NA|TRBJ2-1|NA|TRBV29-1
TGCAGCGTTGAAGGCCATCAGGGTGAGCAGTTCTTC
CSVEGHQGEQFF
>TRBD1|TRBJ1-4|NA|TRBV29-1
TGCAGCGTTTTCGACAGGGTTCGCGAAAAACTGTTTTTT
CSVFDRVREKLFF
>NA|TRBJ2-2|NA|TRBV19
TGTGCCAGTAGTCGACATCTCACCGGGGAGCTGTTTTTT
CASSRHLTGELFF
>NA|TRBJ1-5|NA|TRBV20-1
TGCAGTGCTAGACCTACCGTCCGCAATCAGCCCCAGCATTTT
CSARPTVRNQPQHF
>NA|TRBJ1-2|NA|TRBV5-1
TGCGCCAGCAGCTTGGAAGCCGGGGCCCACTATGGCTACACCTTC
CASSLEAGAHYGYTF
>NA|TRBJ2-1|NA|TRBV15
TGTGCCACCAGCAAGGACAATGAGCAGTTCTTC
CATSKDNEQFF
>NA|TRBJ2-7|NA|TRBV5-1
TGCGCCAGCAGCTCCCCCTACCGGGACCCAATCTACGAGCAGTACTTC
CASSSPYRDPIYEQYF
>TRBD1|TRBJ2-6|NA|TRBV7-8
TGTGCCAGCAGCTTAGTGACAGGGAGACTCCCTGGGGCCAACGTCCTGACTTTC
CASSLVTGRLPGANVLTF
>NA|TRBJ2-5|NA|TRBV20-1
TGCAGTGCTAGATTACAAGAAGAGACCCAGTACTTC
CSARLQEETQYF
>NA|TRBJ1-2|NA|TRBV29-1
TGCAGCGTTTCTAATGGCTACACCTTC
CSVSNGYTF
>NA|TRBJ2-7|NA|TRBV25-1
TGTGCCAGCATGGGCCTGTCTAACGAGCAGTACTTC
CASMGLSNEQYF
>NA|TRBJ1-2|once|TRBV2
TGTGCCAGCAGTGATTGGGGGCAGGGGAACTATGGCTACACCTTC
CASSDWGQGNYGYTF
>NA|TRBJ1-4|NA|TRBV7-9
TGTGCCAGCAGCCCAGGGGAAGGGGAGGCTGAAAAACTGTTTTTT
CASSPGEGEAEKLFF
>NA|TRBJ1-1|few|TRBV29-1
TGCAGCGTTAGACAGGTACTTAACACTGAAGCTTTCTTT
CSVRQVLNTEAFF
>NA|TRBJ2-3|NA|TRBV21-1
TGTGCCAGCAGCAAGGAGACAGGGGGACGCACAGATACGCAGTATTTT
CASSKETGGRTDTQYF
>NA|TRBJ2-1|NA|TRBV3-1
TGTGCCAGCAGCCAAGTTCGGGGGGCGGCTGAGCAGTTCTTC
CASSQVRGAAEQFF
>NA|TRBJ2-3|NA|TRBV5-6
TGTGCCAGCAGCTTGGATCAGGGTACAGATACGCAGTATTTT
CASSLDQGTDTQYF
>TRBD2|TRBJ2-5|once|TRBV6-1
TGTGCCAGCAGTGTGGGACTAGGGGGTGAGACCCAGTACTTC
CASSVGLGGETQYF
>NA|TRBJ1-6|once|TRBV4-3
TGCGCCAGCAGCCAAGAAACAGCAACGAGCTCCTATAATTCACCCCTCCACTTT
CASSQETATSSYNSPLHF
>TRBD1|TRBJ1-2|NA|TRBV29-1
TGCAGCGCAGTATCGGGACAGGGAGCTTACTATGGCTACACCTTC
CSAVSGQGAYYGYTF
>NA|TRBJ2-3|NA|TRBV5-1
TGCGCCAGCAGTAACGGTAGGGGGACCACAGATACGCAGTATTTT
CASSNGRGTTDTQYF
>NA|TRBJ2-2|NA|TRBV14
TGTGCCAGCAGCCAAGTCAACACCGGGGAGCTGTTTTTT
CASSQVNTGELFF
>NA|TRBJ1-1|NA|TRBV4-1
TGCGCCAGCAGCCAGGGCTTTTGGGCCACTGAAGCTTTCTTT
CASSQGFWATEAFF
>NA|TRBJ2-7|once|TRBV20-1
TGCAGTGTCCCAAACCGGGGGATAAACGAGCAGTACTTC
CSVPNRGINEQYF
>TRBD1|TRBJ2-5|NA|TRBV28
TGTGCCAGCAGAACCAGGACAGGGGGCGTTGAGACCCAGTACTTC
CASRTRTGGVETQYF
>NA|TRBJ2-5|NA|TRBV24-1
TGTGCCACCAGTGACCTCCCCCGATCCGAGACCCAGTACTTC
CATSDLPRSETQYF
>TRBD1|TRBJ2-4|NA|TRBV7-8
TGTGCCAGCAGCGCCCGGGACCAGGGGGCCAGCAAAAACATTCAGTACTTC
CASSARDQGASKNIQYF
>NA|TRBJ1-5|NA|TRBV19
TGTGCCAGCAGCGTGGGGACCGATCAGCCCCAGCATTTT
CASSVGTDQPQHF
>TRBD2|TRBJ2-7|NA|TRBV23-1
TGCGCCAGCAGTCAAACTTTACTAGCGGAGACCTACGAGCAGTACTTC
CASSQTLLAETYEQYF
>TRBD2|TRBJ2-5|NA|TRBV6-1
TGTGCCAGCAGTCAGCGGGTTTGGACTAGCGGGTACAAAGAGACCCAGTACTTC
CASSQRVWTSGYKETQYF
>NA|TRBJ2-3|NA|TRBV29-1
TGCAGCGTTGAAGACCCCTACCAAAGGGGTGGTAGCACAGATACGCAGTATTTT
CSVEDPYQRGGSTDTQYF
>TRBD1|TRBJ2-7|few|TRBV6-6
TGTGCCAGCCGGCCCGGACAGGGGGCTTACGAGCAGTACTTC
CASRPGQGAYEQYF
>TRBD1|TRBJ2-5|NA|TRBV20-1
TGCAGTGCTGAGGACAGGGTAATTGGTGACGAGACCCAGTACTTC
CSAEDRVIGDETQYF
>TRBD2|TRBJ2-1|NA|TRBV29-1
TGCAGCGTTGAAGCAGGACTAGCGGGAGTAATGGGTAGTGAGCAGTTCTTC
CSVEAGLAGVMGSEQFF
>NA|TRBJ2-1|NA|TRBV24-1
TGTGCCACCAGTGACCCAAGCTCCGGGGGCGTCTACAATGAGCAGTTCTTC
CATSDPSSGGVYNEQFF
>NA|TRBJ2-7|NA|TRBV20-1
TGCAGTGCTAGAGTCGGAGGGAACGAGCAGTACTTC
CSARVGGNEQYF